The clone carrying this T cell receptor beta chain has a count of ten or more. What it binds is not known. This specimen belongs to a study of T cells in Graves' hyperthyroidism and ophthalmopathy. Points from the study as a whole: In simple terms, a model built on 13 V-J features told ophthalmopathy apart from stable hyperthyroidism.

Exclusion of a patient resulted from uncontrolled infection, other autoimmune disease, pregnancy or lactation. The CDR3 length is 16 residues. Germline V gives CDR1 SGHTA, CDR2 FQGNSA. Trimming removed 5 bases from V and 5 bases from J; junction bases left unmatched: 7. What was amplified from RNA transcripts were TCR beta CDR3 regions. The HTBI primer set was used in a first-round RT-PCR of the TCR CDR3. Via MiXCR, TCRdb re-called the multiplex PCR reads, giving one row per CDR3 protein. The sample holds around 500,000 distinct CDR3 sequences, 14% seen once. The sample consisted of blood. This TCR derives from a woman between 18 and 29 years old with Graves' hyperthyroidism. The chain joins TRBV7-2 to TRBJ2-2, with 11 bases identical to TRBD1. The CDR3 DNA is TGTGCCAGCAGCATGCGGGACAGGGGGGGGACCGGGGAGCTGTTTTTT. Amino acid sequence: CASSMRDRGGTGELFF.